Below are 5 T cell receptor beta chains sequenced from a single sample in a study of control samples from healthy donors and cancer patients. TCRdb's copy holds only in-frame clones and misses some; the assay was immunoSEQ multiplex PCR. The sample has about 410,000 clones; around 90% are singletons. The sample was PBMCs. These receptors all stem from a middle-aged man with head and neck cancer.

The V and J genes are TRBV3-1 (or the pseudogene TRBV3-2) and TRBJ1-5; D ambiguous. The germline V gene has CDR1 LGHDT and CDR2 YNNKEL (reference sequence). The CDR3 is made up of 13 amino acids. Deletions cut 1 base from V and 4 bases from J, with 5 bases between. CDR3 region: CASSQGHNQPQHF. The CDR3 DNA follows: TGTGCCAGCAGCCAAGGACATAATCAGCCCCAGCATTTT.

This sequence joins TRBV24-1 and TRBJ2-1, with TRBD1 matching over 9 bases. Germline V gives CDR1 KGHDR, CDR2 SFDVKD. V shed 2 bases and J 7 bases; nucleotides not matched to a gene: 5. This CDR3 has 15 amino acids. CDR3 DNA sequence: TGTGCCACCAGTGATTCACCGGGACAGGGAAATGAGCAGTTCTTC. As protein: CATSDSPGQGNEQFF.

This clone appeared a few times. This chain links TRBV9 with TRBJ2-1, with D possibly TRBD2 on 5 matching bases. Germline V lookup: CDR1 SGDLS, CDR2 YYNGEE. The CDR3 spans 14 residues. Trimming removed 5 bases from V and 3 bases from J, with 12 bases in between. The CDR3 sequence: CASSMGVGYNEQFF. The CDR3 coding sequence is TGTGCCAGCAGTATGGGAGTGGGCTACAATGAGCAGTTCTTC.

V is TRBV5-4 and J is TRBJ2-6, with no clear D. V shed 3 bases and J shed 3 bases, with 13 bases lying between them. Germline loops: CDR1 SGHNT, CDR2 YYREEE (reference sequence). The CDR3 extends over 16 amino acids. DNA of the CDR3: TGTGCCAGCAGCTCGCCCCCGTTGGATGGGGCCAACGTCCTGACTTTC. It specifies CASSSPPLDGANVLTF.

This clone was seen a single time. The CDR3 sequence is CASSLHNSGGNEQFF. The CDR3 coding sequence is TGCGCCAGCAGCCTACACAACTCAGGGGGCAATGAGCAGTTCTTC. The gene calls are TRBV10-1 and TRBJ2-1; 7 positions match TRBD1. Trimming cost V 6 bases and J 6 bases; bases outside gene matches: 11. The CDR3 covers 15 residues. CDR1 WNHNN and CDR2 SYGVQD come from the germline V gene (reference sequence).